This T cell receptor (beta chain) was identified in a study of T cells in Graves' hyperthyroidism and ophthalmopathy. The CDR3 sequence is 14 residues long. With 5 bases removed from V and 0 bases from J, the gap between germline ends came to 10 bases. This clonotype appeared a few times. Researchers amplified the TCR beta CDR3 regions from RNA transcripts. RT-PCR in the first round (using the HTBI primer set) targeted the TCR CDR3. TCRdb analysed the multiplex PCR reads with MiXCR anew, one entry per CDR3 protein. This sample has around 660,000 distinct CDR3 sequences, with over 40% found just once. This TCR was recovered from an adult man with Graves' disease, either hyperthyroidism or ophthalmopathy (not recorded which). Sequencing used peripheral blood or thyroid tissue (not recorded which). J is TRBJ1-1 and V is TRBV12-3 or TRBV12-4; D is undetermined. Written as DNA, the CDR3 is TGTGCCAGCAGTGGCCGGGATATGAACACTGAAGCTTTCTTT. Protein product: CASSGRDMNTEAFF.